This TCR beta chain was captured by sequencing in a study of cytomegalovirus exposure and HLA in healthy donors. Comment on this clone: Antigen: not known.

CDR3 length: 12 residues. V gave up 8 bases and J gave up 14 bases; unmatched junction bases: 10. The germline CDR1 and CDR2 sequences are MDHEN and SYDVKM. Study conclusions and caveats: Specific recognition of CMV antigens was confirmed in vitro for a few chains (all CMV-associated). A later analysis reportedly found that, within productive TCRs, an Asian-associated ancestry cluster had fewer N-insertions than the mean observed across the 666 donors.

Primers included in the PCR were 60 Vbeta and 13 Jbeta primers. TCRdb keeps only in-frame clones here, not all; method: immunoSEQ multiplex PCR. Of 140,000 to 150,000 clones detected, around 90% appear once; the ten largest clones hold around 0.54%. Sequenced sample: PBMCs. This TCR came from a woman in her thirties or forties in good health and CMV-seronegative. This chain joins TRBV28 and TRBJ2-5; the match to TRBD2 covers 11 bases. CDR3 DNA: TGTGCCAGCGGACTGGGGCTAGCGGGAGGATACTTC. Translating it yields CASGLGLAGGYF.